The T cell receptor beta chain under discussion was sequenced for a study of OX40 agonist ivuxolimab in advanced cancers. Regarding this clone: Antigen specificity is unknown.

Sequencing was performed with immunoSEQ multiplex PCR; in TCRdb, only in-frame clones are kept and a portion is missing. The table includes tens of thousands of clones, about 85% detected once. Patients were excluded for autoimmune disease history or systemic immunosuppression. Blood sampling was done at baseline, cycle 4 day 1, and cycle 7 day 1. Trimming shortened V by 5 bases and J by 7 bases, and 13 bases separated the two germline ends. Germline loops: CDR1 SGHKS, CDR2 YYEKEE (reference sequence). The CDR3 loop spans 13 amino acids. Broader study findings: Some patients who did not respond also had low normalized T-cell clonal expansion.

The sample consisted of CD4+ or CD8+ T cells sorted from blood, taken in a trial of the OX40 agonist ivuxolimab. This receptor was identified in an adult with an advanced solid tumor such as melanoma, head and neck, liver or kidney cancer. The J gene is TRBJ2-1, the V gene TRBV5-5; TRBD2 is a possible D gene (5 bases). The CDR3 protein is CASSGRAANEQFF. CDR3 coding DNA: TGTGCCAGCAGTGGGCGAGCGGCAAATGAGCAGTTCTTC.